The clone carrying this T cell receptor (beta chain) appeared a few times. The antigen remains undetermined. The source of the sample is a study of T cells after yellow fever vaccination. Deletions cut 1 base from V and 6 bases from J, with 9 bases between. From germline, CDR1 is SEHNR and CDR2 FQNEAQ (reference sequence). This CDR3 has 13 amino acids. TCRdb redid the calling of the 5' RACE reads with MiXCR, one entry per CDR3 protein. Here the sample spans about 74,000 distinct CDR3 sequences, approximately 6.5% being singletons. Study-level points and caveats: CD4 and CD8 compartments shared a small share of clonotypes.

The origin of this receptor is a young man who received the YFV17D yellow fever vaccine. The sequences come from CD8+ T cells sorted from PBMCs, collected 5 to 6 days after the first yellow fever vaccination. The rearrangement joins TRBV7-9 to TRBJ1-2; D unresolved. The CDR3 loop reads CASSLVALNGYTF. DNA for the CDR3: TGTGCCAGCAGCTTAGTAGCTTTGAATGGCTACACCTTC.